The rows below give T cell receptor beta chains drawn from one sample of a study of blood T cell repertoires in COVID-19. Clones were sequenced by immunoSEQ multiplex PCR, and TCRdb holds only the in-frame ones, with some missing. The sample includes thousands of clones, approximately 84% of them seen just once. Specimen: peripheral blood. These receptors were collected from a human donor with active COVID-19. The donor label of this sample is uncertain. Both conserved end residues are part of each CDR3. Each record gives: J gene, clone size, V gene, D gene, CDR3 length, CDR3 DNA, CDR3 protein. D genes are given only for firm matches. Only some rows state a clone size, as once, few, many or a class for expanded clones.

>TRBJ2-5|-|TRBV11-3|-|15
TGTGCCAGCAGCCGGGGGACCGATGGGCGGGAGACCCAGTACTTC
CASSRGTDGRETQYF
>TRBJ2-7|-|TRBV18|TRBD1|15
TGTGCCAGCTCCCACACGGGACAGGGTACCTACGAGCAGTACTTC
CASSHTGQGTYEQYF
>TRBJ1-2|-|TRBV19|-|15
TGTGCCACCCTGGAGATGACCTCCGTAAAGGATGGCTACACCTTC
CATLEMTSVKDGYTF
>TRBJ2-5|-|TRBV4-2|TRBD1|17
TGTGCCAGCAGCCAAGGGACCGCGGACAGGGCGGGGGAGACCCAGTACTTC
CASSQGTADRAGETQYF
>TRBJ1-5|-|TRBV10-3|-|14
TGTGCCATCAGTGATTCGGGGGGCGATCAGCCCCAGCATTTT
CAISDSGGDQPQHF
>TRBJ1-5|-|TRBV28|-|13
TGTGCCAGCACTCCCCCTCGCGGGCAGCCCCAGCATTTT
CASTPPRGQPQHF
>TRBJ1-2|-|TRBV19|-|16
TGTGCCAGTAGTATAGACGAAGCGGCTAGTAACTATGGCTACACCTTC
CASSIDEAASNYGYTF
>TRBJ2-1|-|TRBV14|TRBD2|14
TGTGCCAGCAGCCAAGATCCAGCGGGAGGTGAGCAGTTCTTC
CASSQDPAGGEQFF
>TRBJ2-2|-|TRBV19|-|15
TGTGCCAGTAGTATTGGGACTTTGAACCCCGGGGAGCTGTTTTTT
CASSIGTLNPGELFF
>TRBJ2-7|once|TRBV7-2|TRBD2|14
TGTGCCAGCAGCTTAGGACTAGCGCCCTACGAGCAGTACTTC
CASSLGLAPYEQYF
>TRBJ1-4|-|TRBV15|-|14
TGTGCCACCAGCAGACGCCGGGAGGGAGAAAAACTGTTTTTT
CATSRRREGEKLFF
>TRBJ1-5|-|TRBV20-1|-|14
TGCAGTGCTAGTGGGAGCAAGAGCAATCAGCCCCAGCATTTT
CSASGSKSNQPQHF
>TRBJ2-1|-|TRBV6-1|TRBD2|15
TGTGCCAGCAGTGAATGGACTAGCAGAGTCAATGAGCAGTTCTTC
CASSEWTSRVNEQFF
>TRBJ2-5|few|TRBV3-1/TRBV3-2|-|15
TGTGCCAGCAGCCAAGATCTCGGTACTGCGAAGACCCAGTACTTC
CASSQDLGTAKTQYF
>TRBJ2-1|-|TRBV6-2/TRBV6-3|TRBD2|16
TGTGCCAGCAGTTCAAGGACTAGCACGATACACAATGAGCAGTTCTTC
CASSSRTSTIHNEQFF
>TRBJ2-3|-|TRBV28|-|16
TGTGCCAGCAGTGACGGGGCAGGGGTCCCCACAGATACGCAGTATTTT
CASSDGAGVPTDTQYF
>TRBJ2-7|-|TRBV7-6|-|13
TGTGCCAGCAGCTTAGCGCGAACCCACGAGCAGTACTTC
CASSLARTHEQYF
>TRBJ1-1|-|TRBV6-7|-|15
TGTGCCAGCAGTTACCCCGGACAGATGAACACTGAAGCTTTCTTT
CASSYPGQMNTEAFF
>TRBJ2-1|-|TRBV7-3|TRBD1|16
TGTGCCAGCAGCTTAAACCGGGACAGGGCCTACAATGAGCAGTTCTTC
CASSLNRDRAYNEQFF
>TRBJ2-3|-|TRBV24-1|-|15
TGTGCCACCAGTGATCGGACACTTAGCACAGATACGCAGTATTTT
CATSDRTLSTDTQYF
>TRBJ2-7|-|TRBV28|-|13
TGTGCCAGCAACTCGGGGTCTTCCTACGAGCAGTACTTC
CASNSGSSYEQYF
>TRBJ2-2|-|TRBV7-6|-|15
TGTGCCAGCAGCTTAGCGGGAGCGAACACCGGGGAGCTGTTTTTT
CASSLAGANTGELFF
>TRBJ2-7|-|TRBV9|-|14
TGTGCCAGCAGCGTGTCTTTTAGCTCCTACGAGCAGTACTTC
CASSVSFSSYEQYF
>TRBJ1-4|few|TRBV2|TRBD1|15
TGTGCCAGCGCTGCGGACAGGGGGCTACAGGAAAAACTGTTTTTT
CASAADRGLQEKLFF
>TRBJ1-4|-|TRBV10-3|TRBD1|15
TGTGCCATCAGTGAGTCCGGGACAGGGAACGAAAAACTGTTTTTT
CAISESGTGNEKLFF
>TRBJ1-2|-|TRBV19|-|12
TGTGCCAGTAGTATATTAGGAGGTGGCTACACCTTC
CASSILGGGYTF
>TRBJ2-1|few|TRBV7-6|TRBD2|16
TGTGCCAGCAGCCGGACTAGCGGGGTGGGTTACAATGAGCAGTTCTTC
CASSRTSGVGYNEQFF
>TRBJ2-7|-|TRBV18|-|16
TGTGCCAGCTCACAAGGACAGCCCAAAGCGGCCTACGAGCAGTACTTC
CASSQGQPKAAYEQYF
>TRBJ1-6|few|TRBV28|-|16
TGTGCCAGCAATCGGCGACAGGCTTCTTATAATTCACCCCTCCACTTT
CASNRRQASYNSPLHF
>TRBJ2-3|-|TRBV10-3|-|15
TGTGCCACCGGGGGTGTCGACGACTTCACAGATACGCAGTATTTT
CATGGVDDFTDTQYF
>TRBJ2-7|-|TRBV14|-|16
TGTGCCAGCAGCCAAGATCAGGGGTTCAATGCCTACGAGCAGTACTTC
CASSQDQGFNAYEQYF
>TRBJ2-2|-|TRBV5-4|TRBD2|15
TGTGCCAGCAGCATACTAGCGGGAGACACCGGGGAGCTGTTTTTT
CASSILAGDTGELFF
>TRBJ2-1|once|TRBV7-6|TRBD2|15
TGTGCCAGCAGCTTAGCGGGAGGGCCTATTGATGAGCAGTTCTTC
CASSLAGGPIDEQFF
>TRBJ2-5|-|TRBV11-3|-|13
TGTGCCAGCAGCTGGACTCGTCAAGAGACCCAGTACTTC
CASSWTRQETQYF
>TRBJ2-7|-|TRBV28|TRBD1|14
TGTGCCACCGAAACTCCGGGACAGCGGAACGAGCAGTACTTC
CATETPGQRNEQYF
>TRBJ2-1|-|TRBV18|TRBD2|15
TGTGCCAGCTCACCGGGACTAGAGACTGGCAATGAGCAGTTCTTC
CASSPGLETGNEQFF
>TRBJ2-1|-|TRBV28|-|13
TGTGCCAGCAGTTTCCAGGGCCAAAATGAGCAGTTCTTC
CASSFQGQNEQFF
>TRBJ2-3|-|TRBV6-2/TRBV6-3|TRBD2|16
TGTGCCAGCAGTTATCTGATAGCGGGAGATACAGATACGCAGTATTTT
CASSYLIAGDTDTQYF
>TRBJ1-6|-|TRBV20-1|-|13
TGCAGTGCTAGTCCGCCGGGTAATTCACCCCTCCACTTT
CSASPPGNSPLHF
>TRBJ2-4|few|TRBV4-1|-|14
TGCGCCAGCAGCAGGCGGGGACCTCAAGACATTCAGTACTTC
CASSRRGPQDIQYF
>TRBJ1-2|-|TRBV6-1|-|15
TGTGCCAGCAGTGAAGGCCTGAGTACTTATGGTGGCTACACCTTC
CASSEGLSTYGGYTF
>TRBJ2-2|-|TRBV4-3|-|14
TGCGCCAGCAGCCACGGAGGGATCACCGGGGAGCTGTTTTTT
CASSHGGITGELFF
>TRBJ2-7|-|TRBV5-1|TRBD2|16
TGCGCCAGCAGCTTGAGGGAGGTAGCGGGAGGGGACGAGCAGTACTTC
CASSLREVAGGDEQYF
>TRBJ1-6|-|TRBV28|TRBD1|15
TGTGCCAGCAGACTACAGGGGTCAGAAAATTCACCCCTCCACTTT
CASRLQGSENSPLHF
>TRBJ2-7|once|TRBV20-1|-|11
TGCAGTGCTCATCTAGCGTACGAGCAGTACTTC
CSAHLAYEQYF
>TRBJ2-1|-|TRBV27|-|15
TGTGCCAGCAGTTTTAGCGGTAGGGACTACAATGAGCAGTTCTTC
CASSFSGRDYNEQFF
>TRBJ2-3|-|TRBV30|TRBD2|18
TGTGCCTGGAGGGCCCCACTAGCGGGAGGGCCTCAGGCAGATACGCAGTATTTT
CAWRAPLAGGPQADTQYF
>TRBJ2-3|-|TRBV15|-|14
TGTGCCACCAGCTCCCGGACAGGCACAGATACGCAGTATTTT
CATSSRTGTDTQYF
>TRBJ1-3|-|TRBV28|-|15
TGTGCCAGCAGTTTAGGGGACATCGAGGGGAACACCATATATTTT
CASSLGDIEGNTIYF
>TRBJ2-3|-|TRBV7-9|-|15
TGTGCCAGCAGCTTATCAGCGTGGGTAGCTGATCCGCAGTATTTT
CASSLSAWVADPQYF
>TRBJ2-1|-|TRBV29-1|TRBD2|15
TGCAGCGCTCGAGCGGGGCTCACAGGAAGCGATGAGCAGTTCTTC
CSARAGLTGSDEQFF
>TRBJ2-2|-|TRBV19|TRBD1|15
TGTGCCAGTAGTGACGGGGACAGGGCGTCCGGGGAGCTGTTTTTT
CASSDGDRASGELFF
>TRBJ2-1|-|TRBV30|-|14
TGTGCCTGGACGCTGTGGAGCTCCTACAATGAGCAGTTCTTC
CAWTLWSSYNEQFF